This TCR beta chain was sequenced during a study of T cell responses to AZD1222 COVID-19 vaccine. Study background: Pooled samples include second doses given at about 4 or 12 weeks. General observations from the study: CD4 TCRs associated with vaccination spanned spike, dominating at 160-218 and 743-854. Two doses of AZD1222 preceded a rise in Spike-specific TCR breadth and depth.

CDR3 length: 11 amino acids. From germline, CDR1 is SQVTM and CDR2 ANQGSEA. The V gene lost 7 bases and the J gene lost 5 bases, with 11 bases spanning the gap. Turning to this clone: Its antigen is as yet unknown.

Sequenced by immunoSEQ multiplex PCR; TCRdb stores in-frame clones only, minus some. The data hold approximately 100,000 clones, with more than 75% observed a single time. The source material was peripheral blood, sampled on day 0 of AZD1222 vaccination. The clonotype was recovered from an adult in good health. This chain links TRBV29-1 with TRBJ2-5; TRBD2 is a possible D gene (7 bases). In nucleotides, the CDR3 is TGCAGCGGGGGGGGCCGGGAGACCCAGTACTTC. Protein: CSGGGRETQYF.